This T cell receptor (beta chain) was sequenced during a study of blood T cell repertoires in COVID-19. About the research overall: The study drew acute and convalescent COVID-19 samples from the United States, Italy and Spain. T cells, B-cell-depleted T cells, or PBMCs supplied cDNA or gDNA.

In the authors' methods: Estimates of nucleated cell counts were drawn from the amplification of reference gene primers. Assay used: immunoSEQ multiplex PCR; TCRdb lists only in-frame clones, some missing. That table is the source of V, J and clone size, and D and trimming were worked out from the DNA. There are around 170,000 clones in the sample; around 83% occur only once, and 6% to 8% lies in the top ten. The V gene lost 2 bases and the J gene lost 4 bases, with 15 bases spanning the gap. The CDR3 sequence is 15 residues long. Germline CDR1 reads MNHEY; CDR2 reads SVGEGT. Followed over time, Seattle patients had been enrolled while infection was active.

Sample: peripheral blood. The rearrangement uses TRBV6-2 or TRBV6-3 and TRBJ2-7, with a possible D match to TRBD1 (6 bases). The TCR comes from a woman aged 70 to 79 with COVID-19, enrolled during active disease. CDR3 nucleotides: TGTGCCAGCAGTTACCCGGGACAAGGACGGTACGAGCAGTACTTC. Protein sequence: CASSYPGQGRYEQYF.